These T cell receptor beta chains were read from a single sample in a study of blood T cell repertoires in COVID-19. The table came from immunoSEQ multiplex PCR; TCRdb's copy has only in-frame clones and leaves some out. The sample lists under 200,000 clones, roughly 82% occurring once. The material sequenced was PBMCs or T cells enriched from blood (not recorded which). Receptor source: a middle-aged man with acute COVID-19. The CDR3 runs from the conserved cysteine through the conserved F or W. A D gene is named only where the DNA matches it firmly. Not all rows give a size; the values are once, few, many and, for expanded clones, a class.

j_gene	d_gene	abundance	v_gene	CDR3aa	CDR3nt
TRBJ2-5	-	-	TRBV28	CASSGVRETQYF	TGTGCCAGCAGCGGGGTGAGGGAGACCCAGTACTTC
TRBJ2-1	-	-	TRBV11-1	CASSFGMGEDEQFF	TGTGCCAGCAGCTTCGGGATGGGAGAGGATGAGCAGTTCTTC
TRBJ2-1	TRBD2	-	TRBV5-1	CASSLVAGGQGEQFF	TGCGCCAGCAGCTTGGTAGCGGGAGGGCAGGGTGAGCAGTTCTTC
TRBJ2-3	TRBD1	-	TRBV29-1	CSVRRTGGGTDTQYF	TGCAGCGTTCGACGGACAGGGGGCGGGACAGATACGCAGTATTTT
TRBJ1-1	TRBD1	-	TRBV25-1	CASSEPGGFGTEAFF	TGTGCCAGCAGTGAGCCAGGGGGCTTTGGCACTGAAGCTTTCTTT
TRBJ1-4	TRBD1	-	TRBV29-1	CSVGARDRGNEKLFF	TGCAGCGTTGGGGCCCGGGACAGGGGTAATGAAAAACTGTTTTTT
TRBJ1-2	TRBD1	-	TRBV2	CASSGRTGDYGYTF	TGTGCCAGCAGTGGGCGGACAGGGGACTATGGCTACACCTTC
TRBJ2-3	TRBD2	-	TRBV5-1	CASSPRTSGRGDTQYF	TGCGCCAGCAGCCCGAGGACTAGCGGGAGGGGAGATACGCAGTATTTT
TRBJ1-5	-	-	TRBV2	CASSVEEGGNQPQHF	TGTGCCAGCAGTGTCGAGGAGGGCGGCAATCAGCCCCAGCATTTT
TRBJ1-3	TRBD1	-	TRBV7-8	CASSLDRGRGPGNTIYF	TGTGCCAGCAGCTTAGACAGGGGTAGGGGCCCTGGAAACACCATATATTTT
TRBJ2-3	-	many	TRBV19	CASSSSGTSHTDTQYF	TGTGCCAGTAGTTCGTCCGGTACTAGCCACACAGATACGCAGTATTTT
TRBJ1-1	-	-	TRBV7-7	CASSRDRNTEAFF	TGTGCCAGCAGCCGCGACAGGAACACTGAAGCTTTCTTT
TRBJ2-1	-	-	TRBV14	CASSQDGGRTNEQFF	TGTGCCAGCAGCCAAGACGGTGGGAGGACCAATGAGCAGTTCTTC
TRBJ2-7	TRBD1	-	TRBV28	CASSPGQGGYEQYF	TGTGCCAGCAGTCCGGGACAGGGAGGATACGAGCAGTACTTC
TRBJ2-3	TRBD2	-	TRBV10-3	CAARTSGSTDTQYF	TGTGCCGCCCGGACTAGCGGGAGCACAGATACGCAGTATTTT
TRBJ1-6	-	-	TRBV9	CASSVGARGNNSPLHF	TGTGCCAGCAGCGTCGGGGCCAGGGGTAATAATTCACCCCTCCACTTT
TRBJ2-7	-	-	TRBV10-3	CASLASTYEQYF	TGTGCCAGCCTAGCGTCTACCTACGAGCAGTACTTC
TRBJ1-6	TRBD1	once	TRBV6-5	CASSFGQGRDSPLHF	TGTGCCAGCAGTTTCGGACAGGGAAGGGACTCACCCCTCCACTTT
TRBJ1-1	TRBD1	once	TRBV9	CASSGGTGEGTEAFF	TGTGCCAGCAGCGGAGGGACAGGGGAGGGCACTGAAGCTTTCTTT
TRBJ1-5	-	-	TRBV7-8	CASSFLQFAVDQPQHF	TGTGCCAGCAGCTTTCTTCAATTTGCGGTTGACCAGCCCCAGCATTTT
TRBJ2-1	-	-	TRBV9	CASSEDSSIYNEQFF	TGTGCCAGCAGCGAGGACAGTTCTATCTACAATGAGCAGTTCTTC
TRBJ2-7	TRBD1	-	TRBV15	CATSRGGGDRGDEQYF	TGTGCCACCAGCAGAGGGGGTGGGGACAGGGGCGACGAGCAGTACTTC
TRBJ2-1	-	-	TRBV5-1	CASSLEQSSYNEQFF	TGCGCCAGCAGCTTGGAACAGAGCTCCTACAATGAGCAGTTCTTC
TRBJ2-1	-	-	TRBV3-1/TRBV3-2	CASSQVWSGGTYNEQFF	TGTGCCAGCAGCCAAGTTTGGTCTGGCGGAACATACAATGAGCAGTTCTTC
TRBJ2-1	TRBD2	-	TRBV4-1	CASSQSLADYNEQFF	TGCGCCAGCAGCCAATCGCTAGCGGATTACAATGAGCAGTTCTTC
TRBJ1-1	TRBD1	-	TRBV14	CASRRTGGLTEAFF	TGTGCCAGCAGACGGACAGGAGGGTTGACTGAAGCTTTCTTT
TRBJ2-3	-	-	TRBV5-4	CASSRGGSTDTQYF	TGTGCCAGCAGTCGTGGGGGGAGCACAGATACGCAGTATTTT
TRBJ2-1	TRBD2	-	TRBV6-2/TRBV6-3	CASSLTSVAYNEQFF	TGTGCCAGCAGTCTAACTAGCGTGGCCTACAATGAGCAGTTCTTC
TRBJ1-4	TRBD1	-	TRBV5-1	CASSLGDREEKLFF	TGCGCCAGCAGCTTGGGTGACAGGGAGGAAAAACTGTTTTTT
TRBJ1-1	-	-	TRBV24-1	CATSDPFFRQTEAFF	TGTGCCACCAGTGACCCCTTTTTTCGACAGACTGAAGCTTTCTTT
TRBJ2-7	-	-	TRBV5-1	CASSLSGLSYEQYF	TGCGCCAGCAGCTTGTCCGGTCTTTCCTACGAGCAGTACTTC
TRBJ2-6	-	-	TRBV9	CASSVEGAGANVLTF	TGTGCCAGCAGCGTAGAGGGGGCTGGGGCCAACGTCCTGACTTTC
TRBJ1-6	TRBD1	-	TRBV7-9	CASNLDGTGLSPLHF	TGTGCCAGCAACCTCGACGGGACAGGCCTTTCACCCCTCCACTTT
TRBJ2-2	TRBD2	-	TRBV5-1	CASSPRLAGVTGELFF	TGCGCCAGCAGCCCGCGACTAGCGGGAGTCACCGGGGAGCTGTTTTTT
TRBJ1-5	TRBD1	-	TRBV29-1	CSVAAQGGSQPQHF	TGCAGCGTTGCCGCGCAGGGGGGAAGTCAGCCCCAGCATTTT
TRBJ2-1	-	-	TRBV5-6	CASSRRLISSYNEQFF	TGTGCCAGCAGCCGGCGTCTCATTAGCTCCTACAATGAGCAGTTCTTC
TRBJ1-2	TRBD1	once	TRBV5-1	CASSPGQLGYTF	TGCGCCAGCAGCCCGGGACAGCTTGGCTACACCTTC
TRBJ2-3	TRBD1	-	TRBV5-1	CASSIGQGAGDTQYF	TGCGCCAGCAGCATCGGACAGGGGGCGGGAGATACGCAGTATTTT
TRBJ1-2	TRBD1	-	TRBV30	CAWSRDRGTYGYTF	TGTGCCTGGAGCCGGGACAGGGGGACCTATGGCTACACCTTC
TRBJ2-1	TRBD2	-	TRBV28	CASSTGTSGSNEQFF	TGTGCCAGCAGTACTGGGACTAGCGGTTCCAATGAGCAGTTCTTC
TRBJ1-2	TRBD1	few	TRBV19	CASRGTGKNYGYTF	TGTGCCAGTAGGGGGACAGGGAAAAACTATGGCTACACCTTC
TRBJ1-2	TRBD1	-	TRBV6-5	CASSSPGGFYGYTF	TGTGCCAGCAGTTCGCCAGGGGGCTTCTATGGCTACACCTTC
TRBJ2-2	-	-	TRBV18	CASSPDYRGTGELFF	TGTGCCAGCTCACCGGACTACCGAGGGACCGGGGAGCTGTTTTTT
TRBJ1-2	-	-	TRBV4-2	CASSQDNRAGYTF	TGTGCCAGCAGCCAAGATAACAGGGCAGGCTACACCTTC
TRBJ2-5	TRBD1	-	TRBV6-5	CASTVGGRETQYF	TGTGCCAGCACAGTAGGGGGCAGAGAGACCCAGTACTTC
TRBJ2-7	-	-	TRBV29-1	CSVFFRDSYEQYF	TGCAGCGTTTTCTTCAGGGACTCCTACGAGCAGTACTTC
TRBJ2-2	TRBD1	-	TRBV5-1	CAGTRDRGPANAGELFF	TGCGCCGGAACCCGGGACAGGGGGCCGGCCAATGCCGGGGAGCTGTTTTTT
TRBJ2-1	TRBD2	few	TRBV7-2	CASSLGWASGETHEQFF	TGTGCCAGCAGCTTAGGATGGGCTAGCGGAGAAACCCATGAGCAGTTCTTC
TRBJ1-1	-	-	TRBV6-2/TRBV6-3	CASSYPNWGGPLHDEAFF	TGTGCCAGCAGTTACCCCAATTGGGGAGGGCCCCTCCACGATGAAGCTTTCTTT
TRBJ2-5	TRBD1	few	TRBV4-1	CASSRGDRDRETQYF	TGCGCCAGCAGCCGGGGGGACAGGGACCGGGAGACCCAGTACTTC
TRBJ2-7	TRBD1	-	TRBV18	CASSLGTGDSYEQYF	TGTGCCAGCTCACTCGGGACAGGTGACTCCTACGAGCAGTACTTC
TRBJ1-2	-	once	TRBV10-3	CAISPDTYYGYTF	TGTGCCATCAGTCCCGACACGTACTATGGCTACACCTTC
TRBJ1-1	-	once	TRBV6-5	CASSYSQGGVTEAFF	TGTGCCAGCAGTTACTCGCAGGGTGGGGTCACTGAAGCTTTCTTT